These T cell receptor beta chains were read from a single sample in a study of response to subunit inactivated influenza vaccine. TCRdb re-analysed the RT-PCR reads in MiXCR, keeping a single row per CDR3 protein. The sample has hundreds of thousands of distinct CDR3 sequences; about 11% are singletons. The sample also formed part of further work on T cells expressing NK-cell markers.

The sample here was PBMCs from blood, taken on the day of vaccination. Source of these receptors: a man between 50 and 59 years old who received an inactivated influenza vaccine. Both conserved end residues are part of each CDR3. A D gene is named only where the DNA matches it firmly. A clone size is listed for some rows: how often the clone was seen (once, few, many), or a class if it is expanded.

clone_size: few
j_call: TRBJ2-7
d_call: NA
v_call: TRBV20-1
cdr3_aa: CSARDTRYEQYF
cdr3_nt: TGCAGTGCTAGAGACACCCGCTACGAGCAGTACTTC

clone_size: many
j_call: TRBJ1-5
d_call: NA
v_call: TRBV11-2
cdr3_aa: CASSALVGMGQPQHF
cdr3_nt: TGTGCCAGCAGCGCTTTGGTAGGGATGGGTCAGCCCCAGCATTTT

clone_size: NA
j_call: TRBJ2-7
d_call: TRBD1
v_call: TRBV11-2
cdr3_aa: CASAKGAGGYLSGTVEQYF
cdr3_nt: TGTGCCAGCGCAAAGGGGGCAGGGGGCTACCTTTCGGGTACGGTCGAGCAGTACTTC

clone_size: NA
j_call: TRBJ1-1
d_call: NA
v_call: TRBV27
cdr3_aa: CASSARWGAVEAFF
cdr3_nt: TGTGCCAGCAGTGCTAGATGGGGGGCGGTTGAAGCTTTCTTT

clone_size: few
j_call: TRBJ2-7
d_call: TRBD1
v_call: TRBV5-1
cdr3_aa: CASSLDRGFEQYF
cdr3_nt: TGCGCCAGCAGCTTGGACAGGGGGTTCGAGCAGTACTTC

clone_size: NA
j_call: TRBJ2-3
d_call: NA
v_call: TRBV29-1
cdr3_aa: CSLKEAGGTDTQYF
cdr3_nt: TGCAGCCTCAAGGAGGCAGGGGGCACAGATACGCAGTATTTT

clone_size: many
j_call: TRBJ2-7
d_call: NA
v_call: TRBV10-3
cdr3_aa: CAISESGTSSYEQYF
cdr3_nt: TGTGCCATCAGTGAGTCCGGCACGAGCTCCTACGAGCAGTACTTC

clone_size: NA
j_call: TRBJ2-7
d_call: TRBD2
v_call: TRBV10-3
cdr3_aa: CAISTSGGLDEQYF
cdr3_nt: TGTGCCATCAGTACTAGCGGGGGGTTAGACGAGCAGTACTTC

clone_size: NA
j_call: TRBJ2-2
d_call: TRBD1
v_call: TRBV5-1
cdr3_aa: CASSLPQGAVDTGELFF
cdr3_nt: TGCGCCAGCAGCTTGCCCCAGGGGGCAGTAGACACCGGGGAGCTGTTTTTT

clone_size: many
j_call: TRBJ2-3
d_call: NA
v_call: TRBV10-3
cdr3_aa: CAISESSRYRAVKDTQYF
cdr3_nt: TGTGCCATCAGTGAAAGTTCCAGGTACAGGGCGGTGAAGGATACGCAGTATTTT

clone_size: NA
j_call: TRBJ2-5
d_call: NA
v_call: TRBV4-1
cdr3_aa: CASSQSREETQYF
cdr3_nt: TGCGCCAGCAGCCAAAGCAGAGAAGAGACCCAGTACTTC

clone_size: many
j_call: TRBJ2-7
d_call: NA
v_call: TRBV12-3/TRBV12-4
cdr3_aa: CASSLGGGGSYEQYF
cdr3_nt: TGTGCCAGCAGTTTAGGTGGGGGTGGCTCCTACGAGCAGTACTTC

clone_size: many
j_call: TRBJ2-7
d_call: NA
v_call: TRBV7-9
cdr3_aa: CASSLEPGSYEQYF
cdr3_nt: TGTGCCAGCAGCTTAGAGCCAGGGTCCTACGAGCAGTACTTC

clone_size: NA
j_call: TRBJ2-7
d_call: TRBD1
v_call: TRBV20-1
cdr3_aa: CSAKKTGLRNEQYF
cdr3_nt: TGCAGTGCTAAGAAGACAGGGCTGAGAAACGAGCAGTACTTC

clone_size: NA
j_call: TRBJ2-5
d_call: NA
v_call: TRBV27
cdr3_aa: CASSLTASVQLRETQYF
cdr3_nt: TGTGCCAGCAGTTTGACAGCTAGCGTCCAGCTCCGAGAGACCCAGTACTTC

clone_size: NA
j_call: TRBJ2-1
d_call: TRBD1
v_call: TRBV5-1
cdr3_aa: CASSTGQGHYNEQFF
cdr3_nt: TGCGCCAGCAGCACGGGACAGGGGCACTACAATGAGCAGTTCTTC

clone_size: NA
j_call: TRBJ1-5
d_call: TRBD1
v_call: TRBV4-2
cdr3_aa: CASSQDQGAVGGNQPQHF
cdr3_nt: TGTGCCAGCAGCCAAGATCAGGGGGCCGTTGGGGGAAATCAGCCCCAGCATTTT

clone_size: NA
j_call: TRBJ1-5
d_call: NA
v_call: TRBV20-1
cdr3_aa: CSARTPGLNQPQHF
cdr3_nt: TGCAGTGCTCGGACCCCGGGGCTCAATCAGCCCCAGCATTTT

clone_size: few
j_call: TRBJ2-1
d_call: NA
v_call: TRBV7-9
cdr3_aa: CASSLLQGGSNEQFF
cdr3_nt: TGTGCCAGCAGCTTATTACAGGGAGGGTCCAATGAGCAGTTCTTC

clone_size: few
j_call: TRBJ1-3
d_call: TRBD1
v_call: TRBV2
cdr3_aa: CASRGTGSGNTIYF
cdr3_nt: TGTGCCAGCAGGGGGACAGGGAGCGGAAACACCATATATTTT

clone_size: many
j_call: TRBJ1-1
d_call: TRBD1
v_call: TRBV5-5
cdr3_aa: CASSSVPRGVNTEAFF
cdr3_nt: TGTGCCAGCAGCTCAGTACCCAGGGGGGTGAACACTGAAGCTTTCTTT

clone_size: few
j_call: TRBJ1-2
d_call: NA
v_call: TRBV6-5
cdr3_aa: CASSNPLRGNYGYTF
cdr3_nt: TGTGCCAGCAGTAACCCTCTGAGGGGGAACTATGGCTACACCTTC

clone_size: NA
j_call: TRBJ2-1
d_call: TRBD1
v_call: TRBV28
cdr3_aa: CASSGQDRSYNEQFF
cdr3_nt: TGTGCCAGCAGTGGCCAGGACAGGTCCTACAATGAGCAGTTCTTC

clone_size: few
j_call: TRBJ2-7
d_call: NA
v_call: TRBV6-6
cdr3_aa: CASSPRSKEQYF
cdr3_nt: TGTGCCAGCAGTCCTCGTTCCAAGGAGCAGTACTTC

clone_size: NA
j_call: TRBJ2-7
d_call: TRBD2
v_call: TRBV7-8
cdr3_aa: CASSLSFGLAGGNEQYF
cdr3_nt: TGTGCCAGCAGCTTGTCGTTCGGACTAGCGGGGGGGAACGAGCAGTACTTC

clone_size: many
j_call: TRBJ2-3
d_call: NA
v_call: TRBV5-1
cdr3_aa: CASSLDRPRSDTQYF
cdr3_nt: TGCGCCAGCAGCTTGGACAGGCCGAGGTCAGATACGCAGTATTTT

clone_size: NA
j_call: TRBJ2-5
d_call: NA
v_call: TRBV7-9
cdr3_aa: CASSFFLTDLQETQYF
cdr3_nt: TGTGCCAGCAGCTTTTTCCTGACAGATCTCCAAGAGACCCAGTACTTC

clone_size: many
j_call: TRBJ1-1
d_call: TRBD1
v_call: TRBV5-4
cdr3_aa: CASSPGTGKTEAFF
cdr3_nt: TGTGCCAGCAGCCCCGGGACAGGGAAAACTGAAGCTTTCTTT

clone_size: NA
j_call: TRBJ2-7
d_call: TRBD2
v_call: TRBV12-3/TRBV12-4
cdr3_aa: CATQRGESSYEQYF
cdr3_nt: TGTGCCACCCAGCGGGGGGAAAGCTCCTACGAGCAGTACTTC

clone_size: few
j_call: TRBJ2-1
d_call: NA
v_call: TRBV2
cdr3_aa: CASSVLLTGEGEQFF
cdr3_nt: TGTGCCAGCAGTGTACTCCTGACAGGTGAGGGTGAGCAGTTCTTC

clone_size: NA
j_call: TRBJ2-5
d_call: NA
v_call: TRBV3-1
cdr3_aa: CASSQGTMGETQYF
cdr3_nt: TGTGCCAGCAGCCAAGGAACAATGGGTGAGACCCAGTACTTC

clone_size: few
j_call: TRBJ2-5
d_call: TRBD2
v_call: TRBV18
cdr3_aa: CASSPPGLDFQVTQYF
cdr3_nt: TGTGCCAGCTCACCGCCGGGACTAGATTTCCAGGTGACCCAGTACTTC

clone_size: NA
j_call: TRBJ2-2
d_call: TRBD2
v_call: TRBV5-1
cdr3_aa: CASSVGLAGSGELFF
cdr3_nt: TGCGCCAGCAGCGTCGGACTAGCGGGATCTGGGGAGCTGTTTTTT

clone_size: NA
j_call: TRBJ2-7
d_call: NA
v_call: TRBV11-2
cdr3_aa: CASSLGGTLTYEQYF
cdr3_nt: TGTGCCAGCAGCTTAGGGGGGACACTTACCTACGAGCAGTACTTC

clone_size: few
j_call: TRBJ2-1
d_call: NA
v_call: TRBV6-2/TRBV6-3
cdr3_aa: CASSYFLLGDEQFF
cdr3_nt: TGTGCCAGCAGTTACTTTCTTCTAGGCGATGAGCAGTTCTTC

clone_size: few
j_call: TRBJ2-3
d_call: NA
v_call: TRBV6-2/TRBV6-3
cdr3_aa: CASSHQSQFTFTDAQYF
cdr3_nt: TGTGCCAGCAGTCACCAGTCTCAATTCACATTCACAGATGCGCAGTATTTT

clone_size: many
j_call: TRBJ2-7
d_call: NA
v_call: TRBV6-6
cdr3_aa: CASSTGGSYEQYF
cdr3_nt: TGTGCCAGCTCAACAGGCGGCTCCTACGAGCAGTACTTC

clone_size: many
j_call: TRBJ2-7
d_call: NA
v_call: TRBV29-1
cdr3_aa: CSVDQSGASQGQYF
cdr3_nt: TGCAGCGTTGACCAATCGGGGGCCTCACAGGGGCAGTACTTC

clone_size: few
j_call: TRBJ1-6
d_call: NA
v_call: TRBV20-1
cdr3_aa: CSAPGWLSSYNSPLHF
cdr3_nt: TGCAGTGCTCCCGGCTGGCTGAGCTCCTATAATTCACCCCTCCACTTT

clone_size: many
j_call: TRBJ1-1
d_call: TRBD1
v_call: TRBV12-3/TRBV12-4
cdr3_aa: CASSRGLGQPTEAFF
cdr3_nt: TGTGCCAGCAGCCGCGGATTGGGACAGCCCACTGAAGCTTTCTTT

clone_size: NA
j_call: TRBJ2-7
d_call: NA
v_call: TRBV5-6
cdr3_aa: CASGPGRSPYEQYF
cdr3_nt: TGTGCCAGCGGCCCCGGGCGGTCCCCCTACGAGCAGTACTTC

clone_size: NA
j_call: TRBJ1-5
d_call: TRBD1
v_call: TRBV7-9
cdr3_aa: CASSLGTGTNTPQHF
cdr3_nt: TGTGCCAGCAGCTTAGGGACAGGGACAAATACGCCCCAGCATTTT

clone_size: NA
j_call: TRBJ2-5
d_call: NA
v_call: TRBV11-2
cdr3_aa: CASSFGGGYQETQYF
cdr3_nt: TGTGCCAGCAGCTTCGGGGGCGGGTACCAAGAGACCCAGTACTTC

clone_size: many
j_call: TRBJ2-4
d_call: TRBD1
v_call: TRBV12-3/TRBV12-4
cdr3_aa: CASTELDGTGDTNIQYF
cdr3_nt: TGTGCCAGCACCGAACTGGACGGGACAGGAGACACAAACATTCAGTACTTC

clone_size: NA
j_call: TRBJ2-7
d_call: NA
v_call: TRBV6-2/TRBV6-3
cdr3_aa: CASSLLGTPGPSGEQYF
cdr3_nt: TGTGCCAGCAGTTTACTGGGAACACCTGGGCCGTCGGGCGAGCAGTACTTC

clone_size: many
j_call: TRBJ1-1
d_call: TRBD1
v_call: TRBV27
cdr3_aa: CASRTGANTEAFF
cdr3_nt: TGTGCCAGCAGAACAGGGGCGAACACTGAAGCTTTCTTT

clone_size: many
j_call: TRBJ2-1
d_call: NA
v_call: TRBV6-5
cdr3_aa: CASSYAGANEQFF
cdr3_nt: TGTGCCAGCAGTTACGCGGGGGCCAATGAGCAGTTCTTC

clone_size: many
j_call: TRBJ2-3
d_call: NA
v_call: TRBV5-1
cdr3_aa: CASSLGSPTDTQYF
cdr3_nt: TGCGCCAGCAGCTTGGGTTCCCCCACAGATACGCAGTATTTT

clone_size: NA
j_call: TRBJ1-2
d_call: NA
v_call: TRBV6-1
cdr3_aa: CASSDGEGGVGGYTF
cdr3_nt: TGTGCCAGCAGTGACGGCGAGGGGGGGGTCGGTGGCTACACCTTC

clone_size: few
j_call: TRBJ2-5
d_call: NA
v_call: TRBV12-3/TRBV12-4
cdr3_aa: CASSASQGLWQTQYF
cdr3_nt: TGTGCCAGCAGTGCCTCGCAGGGTTTATGGCAGACCCAGTACTTC